These 7 T cell receptor beta chains originate from one sample sequenced in a study of beta chain features in type 1 diabetes listed by TCRdb under 2018. To prepare the library, the immunoSEQ multiplex PCR assay was applied. The High Capacity cDNA Reverse Transcription Kit was used to reverse transcribe all of the isolated RNA, meaning that expressed TCRB transcripts were what got sequenced. TCRdb obtained this table from immuneACCESS and retained in-frame rearrangements with V and J assigned. These tables miss some clones; where compared with another copy, unresolved V genes account for less than half of the shortfall, and the remainder is unexplained. A total of roughly 220,000 clones appear in this sample, approximately 16% of them only once. Jointly, the top ten make up approximately 0.087% of the sample. What the study reported, not specific to this receptor: A moderate but significant shortening of TCRB CDR3 length was observed in type 1 diabetes patients in all four CD4+ subsets.

For these TCRs, the target antigens are not known. Source material: naive CD4+ T cells from blood. According to the study, the label for this sample's cell subset or site signals: true naive CD4+ T cells. All receptors come from a man aged 25 to 40 with type 1 diabetes.

V is TRBV7-2 and J is TRBJ2-5, with 14 bases identical to TRBD2. The V segment lost 5 bases and the J segment 2 bases; nucleotides outside the gene matches: 4. Germline V gene data show CDR1 as SGHTA and CDR2 as FQGNSA. The CDR3 is made up of 16 amino acids. CDR3 in DNA: TGTGCCAGCAGCACCGGACTAGCGGGAGGTCAAGAGACCCAGTACTTC. Protein sequence: CASSTGLAGGQETQYF.

The chain is built from TRBV27 and TRBJ2-3; perhaps TRBD2 as D (6 bases). Germline lookup yields CDR1 MNHEY and CDR2 SMNVEV (reference sequence). The CDR3 spans 15 residues. V lost 3 bases to trimming and J lost 0 bases, with 10 bases between them. The CDR3 loop reads CASSFRRVSTDTQYF. The DNA of the CDR3 is TGTGCCAGCAGTTTTCGGAGGGTTAGCACAGATACGCAGTATTTT.

This clone was seen only a few times. The CDR3 reads CAWSAGSSGTDTQYF. The CDR3 nucleotides read TGTGCCTGGAGTGCTGGGTCGAGCGGGACAGATACGCAGTATTTT. The chain is built from TRBV30 and TRBJ2-3; possibly TRBD2 for D (6 bases). The CDR3 covers 15 residues. CDR1 and CDR2 from the germline V gene are GTSNPN and SVGIG (reference sequence). Deletions cut 1 base from V and 3 bases from J, with 14 bases between.

A few counts support this clone. V usage is TRBV2 and J usage is TRBJ1-5; 8 nucleotides align to TRBD1. Unmatched junction bases numbered 4, after V lost 5 bases and J lost 4 bases. This CDR3 is 14 amino acids long. The V gene's germline CDR1 is SNHLY and CDR2 FYNNEI. This CDR3 is CASSRTGLNQPQHF. The CDR3 DNA is TGTGCCAGCAGTCGGACAGGGCTAAATCAGCCCCAGCATTTT.

The chain has TRBV29-1 and TRBJ1-1; TRBD1 agrees at 10 bases. The J segment lost 10 bases and the V segment lost 4 bases, leaving 3 bases of the junction unmatched. Per germline, CDR1 SQVTM and CDR2 ANQGSEA. The CDR3 is made up of 11 amino acids. The CDR3 bases are TGCAGCGTTGGACAGGGGGCATCAGCTTTCTTT. It encodes CSVGQGASAFF.

The chain combines TRBV5-4 with TRBJ2-4; D unresolved. The germline gives CDR1 SGHNT, CDR2 YYREEE (reference sequence). V shed 0 bases and J shed 7 bases, with 11 bases lying between them. This CDR3 is built from 14 residues. The CDR3 region has the DNA TGTGCCAGCAGCTTGGGGCAGTACACGAACATTCAGTACTTC. Protein product: CASSLGQYTNIQYF.

The count of this clone is one. This rearrangement joins TRBV7-3 to TRBJ2-1, with 12 bases matching TRBD2. Looked up from germline, CDR1 is SGHTA and CDR2 is FQGTGA. J was trimmed by 7 bases and V by 1 base; bases with no gene match: 5. This CDR3 is built from 16 residues. Here the CDR3 DNA reads TGTGCCAGCAGCTTAAGACTAGCGGGAGTGGGTAATGAGCAGTTCTTC. Translating gives CASSLRLAGVGNEQFF. Supplemented by reference TRBV7-3 and TRBJ2-1, the full variable domain reads GAGVSQTPSNKVTEKGKYVELRCDPISGHTALYWYRQSLGQGPEFLIYFQGTGAADDSGLPNDRFFAVRPEGSVSTLKIQRTERGDSAVYLCASSLRLAGVGNEQFFGPGTRLTVL.